These T cell receptor beta chains were read from a single sample in a study of T cell clonotyping in hematopoietic cell transplantation. The data were produced by immunoSEQ multiplex PCR, yet TCRdb's version contains in-frame clones alone and is incomplete. The table records approximately 6,400 clones, around 78% of them present only once. The material was peripheral blood mononuclear cells, obtained 180 days after allogeneic stem cell transplant. Receptors were obtained from a male patient aged 70-85 years who had an allogeneic stem cell transplant from an unrelated donor, so T cells may come from the graft donor. Some clones in this sample may be carry-over from other donors' samples. Both conserved end residues are part of each CDR3. Each record gives: J gene, V gene, D gene, clone size, CDR3 protein, CDR3 DNA. A D gene is named only where the DNA matches it firmly. For some rows the clone size is stated as once, few or many, or as a class when expanded; others skip it.

J gene: TRBJ2-5; V gene: TRBV9; D gene: -; clone size: medium-sized; CDR3 protein: CASSAAGGEETQYF; CDR3 DNA: TGTGCCAGCAGCGCCGCGGGTGGGGAAGAGACCCAGTACTTC
J gene: TRBJ2-1; V gene: TRBV10-1; D gene: -; clone size: few; CDR3 protein: CASSYGQNSYNEQFF; CDR3 DNA: TGCGCCAGCAGTTATGGACAGAACTCCTACAATGAGCAGTTCTTC
J gene: TRBJ2-1; V gene: TRBV6-5; D gene: -; clone size: -; CDR3 protein: CASSKLNSYNEQFF; CDR3 DNA: TGTGCCAGCAGTAAACTGAACTCCTACAATGAGCAGTTCTTC
J gene: TRBJ2-7; V gene: TRBV30; D gene: -; clone size: -; CDR3 protein: CAWKGGSSYEQYF; CDR3 DNA: TGTGCCTGGAAAGGGGGAAGCTCCTACGAGCAGTACTTC
J gene: TRBJ2-3; V gene: TRBV28; D gene: TRBD2; clone size: once; CDR3 protein: CASNAGVGTDTQYF; CDR3 DNA: TGTGCCAGCAATGCGGGGGTGGGCACAGATACGCAGTATTTT
J gene: TRBJ2-1; V gene: TRBV5-1; D gene: TRBD2; clone size: -; CDR3 protein: CASSLGPSGGNEQFF; CDR3 DNA: TGCGCCAGCAGCTTGGGCCCTAGCGGGGGGAATGAGCAGTTCTTC
J gene: TRBJ2-5; V gene: TRBV2; D gene: -; clone size: -; CDR3 protein: CASSVLPESQYF; CDR3 DNA: TGTGCCAGCAGTGTCCTACCAGAGAGCCAGTACTTC
J gene: TRBJ2-3; V gene: TRBV4-1; D gene: -; clone size: -; CDR3 protein: CASSQDTDTQYF; CDR3 DNA: TGCGCCAGCAGCCAGGACACAGATACGCAGTATTTT
J gene: TRBJ2-3; V gene: TRBV28; D gene: -; clone size: large; CDR3 protein: CASSLGSSDTQYF; CDR3 DNA: TGTGCCAGCAGTTTAGGCAGCTCCGATACGCAGTATTTT
J gene: TRBJ2-1; V gene: TRBV29-1; D gene: TRBD2; clone size: few; CDR3 protein: CSGRGGRGSDEQFF; CDR3 DNA: TGCAGCGGGCGGGGCGGGAGAGGAAGCGATGAGCAGTTCTTC
J gene: TRBJ2-2; V gene: TRBV30; D gene: TRBD1; clone size: -; CDR3 protein: CAWSVYVQGDGELFF; CDR3 DNA: TGTGCCTGGAGTGTATATGTACAGGGGGACGGGGAGCTGTTTTTT
J gene: TRBJ2-7; V gene: TRBV6-6; D gene: TRBD2; clone size: -; CDR3 protein: CASSLAGTSGIYEQYF; CDR3 DNA: TGTGCCAGCAGTTTGGCCGGGACTAGCGGGATCTACGAGCAGTACTTC
J gene: TRBJ2-1; V gene: TRBV13; D gene: TRBD1; clone size: -; CDR3 protein: CASRQGDLGGSSYNEQFF; CDR3 DNA: TGTGCCAGCAGGCAAGGGGACCTAGGGGGCTCCTCCTACAATGAGCAGTTCTTC
J gene: TRBJ2-7; V gene: TRBV7-2; D gene: -; clone size: -; CDR3 protein: CASSLARSGFYEQYF; CDR3 DNA: TGTGCCAGCAGCTTAGCTCGCTCGGGCTTCTACGAGCAGTACTTC
J gene: TRBJ1-2; V gene: TRBV9; D gene: -; clone size: -; CDR3 protein: CASSVGQTYGYTF; CDR3 DNA: TGTGCCAGCAGCGTAGGACAGACCTATGGCTACACCTTC
J gene: TRBJ2-5; V gene: TRBV2; D gene: -; clone size: -; CDR3 protein: CASGAQDGETQYF; CDR3 DNA: TGTGCCAGCGGGGCCCAGGATGGAGAGACCCAGTACTTC
J gene: TRBJ2-2; V gene: TRBV19; D gene: -; clone size: -; CDR3 protein: CASIGAQNTGELFF; CDR3 DNA: TGTGCCAGTATAGGGGCACAGAACACCGGGGAGCTGTTTTTT
J gene: TRBJ1-1; V gene: TRBV28; D gene: TRBD1; clone size: -; CDR3 protein: CASSLRNLGQETTNTEAFF; CDR3 DNA: TGTGCCAGCAGTTTACGTAATCTCGGACAGGAGACAACGAACACTGAAGCTTTCTTT
J gene: TRBJ2-4; V gene: TRBV15; D gene: TRBD2; clone size: -; CDR3 protein: CATSRDLAGGPSVKNIQYF; CDR3 DNA: TGTGCCACCAGCAGAGATCTAGCGGGAGGGCCCTCGGTCAAAAACATTCAGTACTTC
J gene: TRBJ2-2; V gene: TRBV11-3; D gene: -; clone size: -; CDR3 protein: CASSRQASNTGELFF; CDR3 DNA: TGTGCCAGCAGCCGCCAGGCCTCTAACACCGGGGAGCTGTTTTTT
J gene: TRBJ2-7; V gene: TRBV5-4; D gene: TRBD1; clone size: -; CDR3 protein: CASSPPPGQTYEQYF; CDR3 DNA: TGTGCCAGCAGCCCACCCCCGGGACAGACCTACGAGCAGTACTTC
J gene: TRBJ2-7; V gene: TRBV7-9; D gene: -; clone size: -; CDR3 protein: CASSLSSYEQYF; CDR3 DNA: TGTGCCAGCAGCCTCAGCTCCTACGAGCAGTACTTC
J gene: TRBJ2-1; V gene: TRBV5-6; D gene: -; clone size: once; CDR3 protein: CASSLDSHEFYNEQFF; CDR3 DNA: TGTGCCAGCAGCTTGGACTCACACGAATTCTACAATGAGCAGTTCTTC
J gene: TRBJ2-5; V gene: TRBV11-2; D gene: -; clone size: few; CDR3 protein: CASSLVARLGGETQYF; CDR3 DNA: TGTGCCAGCAGCTTAGTGGCTAGGCTGGGGGGAGAGACCCAGTACTTC
J gene: TRBJ2-7; V gene: TRBV7-2; D gene: TRBD1; clone size: -; CDR3 protein: CASSEGQAYEQYF; CDR3 DNA: TGTGCCAGCAGCGAAGGACAGGCCTACGAGCAGTACTTC
J gene: TRBJ2-7; V gene: TRBV5-4; D gene: TRBD2; clone size: -; CDR3 protein: CASSSSAGGDYEQYF; CDR3 DNA: TGTGCCAGCAGCTCATCGGCGGGAGGGGACTACGAGCAGTACTTC
J gene: TRBJ2-5; V gene: TRBV5-1; D gene: -; clone size: -; CDR3 protein: CASSFDQETQYF; CDR3 DNA: TGCGCCAGCAGCTTTGACCAAGAGACCCAGTACTTC
J gene: TRBJ1-5; V gene: TRBV2; D gene: -; clone size: -; CDR3 protein: CASSYDQPQHF; CDR3 DNA: TGTGCCAGCAGTTACGATCAGCCCCAGCATTTT
J gene: TRBJ2-2; V gene: TRBV28; D gene: -; clone size: -; CDR3 protein: CASSLWRSENTGELFF; CDR3 DNA: TGTGCCAGCAGCCTATGGCGGAGTGAGAACACCGGGGAGCTGTTTTTT
J gene: TRBJ1-2; V gene: TRBV6-1; D gene: -; clone size: -; CDR3 protein: CASSDSYGYTF; CDR3 DNA: TGTGCCAGCAGTGACAGCTATGGCTACACCTTC
J gene: TRBJ2-7; V gene: TRBV6-5; D gene: TRBD1; clone size: -; CDR3 protein: CASSYYPPPGQIEQYF; CDR3 DNA: TGTGCCAGCAGTTACTACCCGCCGCCGGGACAGATCGAGCAGTACTTC
J gene: TRBJ1-1; V gene: TRBV5-1; D gene: TRBD1; clone size: few; CDR3 protein: CASSLGQAMNTEAFF; CDR3 DNA: TGCGCCAGCAGCCTCGGACAGGCGATGAACACTGAAGCTTTCTTT
J gene: TRBJ2-1; V gene: TRBV11-3; D gene: -; clone size: few; CDR3 protein: CASSLDGNEQFF; CDR3 DNA: TGTGCCAGCAGCTTAGACGGCAATGAGCAGTTCTTC
J gene: TRBJ2-7; V gene: TRBV10-3; D gene: -; clone size: -; CDR3 protein: CAISESTQAPSSYEQYF; CDR3 DNA: TGTGCCATCAGTGAGTCGACACAAGCCCCAAGCTCCTACGAGCAGTACTTC
J gene: TRBJ2-3; V gene: TRBV20-1; D gene: -; clone size: -; CDR3 protein: CSAWDQDTQYF; CDR3 DNA: TGCAGTGCTTGGGACCAAGATACGCAGTATTTT
J gene: TRBJ1-5; V gene: TRBV28; D gene: TRBD1; clone size: medium-sized; CDR3 protein: CASSKLQGADPRLSNQPQHF; CDR3 DNA: TGTGCCAGCAGCAAGTTACAGGGGGCGGACCCCCGTCTTAGCAATCAGCCCCAGCATTTT
J gene: TRBJ2-7; V gene: TRBV29-1; D gene: -; clone size: -; CDR3 protein: CSVADYEQYF; CDR3 DNA: TGCAGCGTTGCGGATTACGAGCAGTACTTC
J gene: TRBJ2-7; V gene: TRBV7-8; D gene: TRBD2; clone size: -; CDR3 protein: CASRLTSGLTYEQYF; CDR3 DNA: TGTGCCAGCAGACTTACTAGCGGGCTGACCTACGAGCAGTACTTC
J gene: TRBJ2-5; V gene: TRBV7-2; D gene: TRBD2; clone size: -; CDR3 protein: CASSLVVTSGRAPQETQYF; CDR3 DNA: TGTGCCAGCAGCTTAGTCGTGACTAGCGGGAGGGCACCTCAAGAGACCCAGTACTTC
J gene: TRBJ1-1; V gene: TRBV4-2; D gene: TRBD1; clone size: few; CDR3 protein: CASSQLTGVTEAFF; CDR3 DNA: TGTGCCAGCAGCCAGTTGACAGGGGTCACTGAAGCTTTCTTT
J gene: TRBJ1-5; V gene: TRBV19; D gene: -; clone size: -; CDR3 protein: CASSVGLMGKSNQPQHF; CDR3 DNA: TGTGCCAGTAGTGTCGGCCTAATGGGTAAGAGCAATCAGCCCCAGCATTTT
J gene: TRBJ2-5; V gene: TRBV9; D gene: TRBD2; clone size: -; CDR3 protein: CASSGGGLAGMETQYF; CDR3 DNA: TGTGCCAGCAGCGGGGGGGGACTAGCGGGAATGGAGACCCAGTACTTC
J gene: TRBJ2-5; V gene: TRBV6-1; D gene: -; clone size: -; CDR3 protein: CASSVDGSRGTQYF; CDR3 DNA: TGTGCCAGCAGTGTCGACGGATCGCGGGGGACCCAGTACTTC
J gene: TRBJ1-2; V gene: TRBV9; D gene: -; clone size: -; CDR3 protein: CASSVGIYYGYTF; CDR3 DNA: TGTGCCAGCAGCGTAGGTATCTACTATGGCTACACCTTC
J gene: TRBJ1-5; V gene: TRBV2; D gene: TRBD1; clone size: -; CDR3 protein: CASSDGKQGWIQPQHF; CDR3 DNA: TGTGCCAGCAGCGATGGAAAACAGGGGTGGATTCAGCCCCAGCATTTT
J gene: TRBJ2-2; V gene: TRBV7-2; D gene: -; clone size: -; CDR3 protein: CASSLSRGSAGELFF; CDR3 DNA: TGTGCCAGCAGCTTATCGAGAGGATCCGCCGGGGAGCTGTTTTTT
J gene: TRBJ1-4; V gene: TRBV28; D gene: -; clone size: -; CDR3 protein: CASSSQEKLFF; CDR3 DNA: TGTGCCAGCAGTTCACAGGAAAAACTGTTTTTT
J gene: TRBJ1-3; V gene: TRBV25-1; D gene: -; clone size: -; CDR3 protein: CASSEYGGWLPGTIYF; CDR3 DNA: TGTGCCAGCAGTGAATACGGGGGCTGGCTGCCGGGCACCATATATTTT
J gene: TRBJ1-2; V gene: TRBV9; D gene: -; clone size: few; CDR3 protein: CASSVGGRANYGYTF; CDR3 DNA: TGTGCCAGCAGCGTGGGCGGGAGAGCTAACTATGGCTACACCTTC
J gene: TRBJ2-7; V gene: TRBV29-1; D gene: -; clone size: once; CDR3 protein: CSVEVGPEQYF; CDR3 DNA: TGCAGCGTTGAAGTGGGGCCCGAGCAGTACTTC
J gene: TRBJ2-7; V gene: TRBV28; D gene: -; clone size: once; CDR3 protein: CATAHWEVSEQYF; CDR3 DNA: TGTGCCACCGCCCATTGGGAGGTGTCTGAGCAGTACTTC
J gene: TRBJ2-2; V gene: TRBV5-1; D gene: TRBD2; clone size: few; CDR3 protein: CASSLGLAGTGELFF; CDR3 DNA: TGCGCCAGCAGCTTGGGACTAGCGGGAACCGGGGAGCTGTTTTTT
J gene: TRBJ1-1; V gene: TRBV28; D gene: -; clone size: once; CDR3 protein: CASSVQGTTEAFF; CDR3 DNA: TGTGCCAGCAGTGTTCAGGGGACCACTGAAGCTTTCTTT
J gene: TRBJ2-3; V gene: TRBV27; D gene: -; clone size: large; CDR3 protein: CASSFGVPPDTQYF; CDR3 DNA: TGTGCCAGCAGTTTTGGTGTACCCCCAGATACGCAGTATTTT
J gene: TRBJ1-2; V gene: TRBV28; D gene: -; clone size: -; CDR3 protein: CASSLSGGTSGYGYTF; CDR3 DNA: TGTGCCAGCAGTTTATCCGGGGGGACGAGCGGCTATGGCTACACCTTC
J gene: TRBJ2-3; V gene: TRBV4-2; D gene: -; clone size: -; CDR3 protein: CASSQVLDGTPDTQYF; CDR3 DNA: TGTGCCAGCAGCCAAGTTTTGGATGGGACCCCAGATACGCAGTATTTT
J gene: TRBJ2-3; V gene: TRBV30; D gene: TRBD2; clone size: -; CDR3 protein: CACGIGGGTDTQYF; CDR3 DNA: TGTGCCTGCGGTATTGGGGGGGGCACAGATACGCAGTATTTT
J gene: TRBJ1-4; V gene: TRBV4-1; D gene: TRBD1; clone size: -; CDR3 protein: CASSEQGVDEKLFF; CDR3 DNA: TGCGCCAGCAGTGAACAGGGGGTTGATGAAAAACTGTTTTTT
J gene: TRBJ1-5; V gene: TRBV19; D gene: -; clone size: -; CDR3 protein: CASSIDPPGFLSNQPQHF; CDR3 DNA: TGTGCCAGTAGTATAGATCCCCCAGGCTTTCTTAGCAATCAGCCCCAGCATTTT
J gene: TRBJ1-5; V gene: TRBV28; D gene: -; clone size: -; CDR3 protein: CASSDGVYSNQPQHF; CDR3 DNA: TGTGCCAGCAGCGACGGAGTATATAGCAATCAGCCCCAGCATTTT